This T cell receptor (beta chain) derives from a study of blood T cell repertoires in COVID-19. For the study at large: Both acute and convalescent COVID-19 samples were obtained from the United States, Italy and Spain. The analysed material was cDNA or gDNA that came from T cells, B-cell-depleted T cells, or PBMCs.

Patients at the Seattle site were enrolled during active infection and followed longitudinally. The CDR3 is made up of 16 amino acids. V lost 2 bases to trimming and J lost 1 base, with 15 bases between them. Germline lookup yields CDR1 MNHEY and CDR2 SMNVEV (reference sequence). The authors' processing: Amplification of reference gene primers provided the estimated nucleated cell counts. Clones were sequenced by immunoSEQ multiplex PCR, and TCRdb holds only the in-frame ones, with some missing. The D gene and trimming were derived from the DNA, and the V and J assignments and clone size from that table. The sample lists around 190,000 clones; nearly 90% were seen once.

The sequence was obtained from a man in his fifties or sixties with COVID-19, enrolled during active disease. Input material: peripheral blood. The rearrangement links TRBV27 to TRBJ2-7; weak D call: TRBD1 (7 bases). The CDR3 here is CASSLGRDRLSYEQYF. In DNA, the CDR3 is TGTGCCAGCAGTTTAGGGCGGGACAGACTGTCCTACGAGCAGTACTTC.